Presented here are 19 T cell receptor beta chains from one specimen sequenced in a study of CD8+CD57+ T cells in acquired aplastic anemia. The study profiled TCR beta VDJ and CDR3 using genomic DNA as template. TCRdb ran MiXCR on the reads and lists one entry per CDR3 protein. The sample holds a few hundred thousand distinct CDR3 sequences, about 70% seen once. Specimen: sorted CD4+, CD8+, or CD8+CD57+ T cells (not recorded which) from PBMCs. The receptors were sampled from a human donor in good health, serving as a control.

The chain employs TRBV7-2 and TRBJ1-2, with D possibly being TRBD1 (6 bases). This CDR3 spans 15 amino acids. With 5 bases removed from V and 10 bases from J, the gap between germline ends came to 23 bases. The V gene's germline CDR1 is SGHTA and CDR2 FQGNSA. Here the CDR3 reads CASSLRTSGGEHYTF. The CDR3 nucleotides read TGTGCCAGCAGCCTACGGACTAGCGGGGGCGAGCACTACACCTTC.

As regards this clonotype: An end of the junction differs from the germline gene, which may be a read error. This CDR3 is CASSGGQGRSYVQTF. The CDR3 nucleotides read TGTGCCAGCAGTGGGGGACAGGGGCGCTCCTACGTCCAGACTTTC. V usage is TRBV25-1 and J usage is TRBJ2-6; 10 bases align to TRBD1. In germline, CDR1 is MGHDK, CDR2 SYGVNS. This CDR3 is 15 amino acids long. Variable domain in full (rest from reference TRBV25-1 and TRBJ2-6): EADIYQTPRYLVIGTGKKITLECSQTMGHDKMYWYQQDPGMELHLIHYSYGVNSTEKGDLSSESTVSRIRTEHFPLTLESARPSHTSQYLCASSGGQGRSYVQTFGAGSRLTVL.

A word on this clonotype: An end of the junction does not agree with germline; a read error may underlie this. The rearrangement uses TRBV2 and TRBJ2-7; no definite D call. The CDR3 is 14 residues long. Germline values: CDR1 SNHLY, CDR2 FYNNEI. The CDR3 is CASRLTGPSYEQYF. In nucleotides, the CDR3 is TGTGCCAGCAGGCTCACCGGGCCCTCCTATGAGCAGTACTTC.

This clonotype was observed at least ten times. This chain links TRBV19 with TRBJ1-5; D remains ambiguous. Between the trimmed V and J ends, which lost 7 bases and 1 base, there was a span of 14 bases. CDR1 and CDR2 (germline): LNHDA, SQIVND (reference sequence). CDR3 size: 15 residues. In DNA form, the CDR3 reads TGTGCCAGTAAAATTCTGGTGACGAGCAATCAGCCCCAGCATTTT. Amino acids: CASKILVTSNQPQHF.

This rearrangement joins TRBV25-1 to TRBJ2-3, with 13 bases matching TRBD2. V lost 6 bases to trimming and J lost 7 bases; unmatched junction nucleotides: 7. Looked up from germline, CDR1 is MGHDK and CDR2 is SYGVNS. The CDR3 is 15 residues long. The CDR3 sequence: CASRRTSGRSNTQYF. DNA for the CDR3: TGTGCCAGCAGAAGGACTAGCGGGAGATCAAATACGCAGTATTTT.

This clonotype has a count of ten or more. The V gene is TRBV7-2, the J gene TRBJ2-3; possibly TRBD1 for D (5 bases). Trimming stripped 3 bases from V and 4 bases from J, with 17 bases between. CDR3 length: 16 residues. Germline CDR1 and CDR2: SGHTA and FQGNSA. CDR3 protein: CASSFRPALGADTQYF. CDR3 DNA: TGTGCCAGCAGCTTTAGGCCGGCGCTAGGGGCAGATACGCAGTATTTT.

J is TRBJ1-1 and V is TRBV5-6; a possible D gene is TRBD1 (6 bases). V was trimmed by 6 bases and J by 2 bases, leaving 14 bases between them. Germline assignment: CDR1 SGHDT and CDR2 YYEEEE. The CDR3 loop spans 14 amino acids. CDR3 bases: TGTGCCAGCAACAACTACAGGGTAAACACTGAAGCTTTCTTT. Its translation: CASNNYRVNTEAFF.

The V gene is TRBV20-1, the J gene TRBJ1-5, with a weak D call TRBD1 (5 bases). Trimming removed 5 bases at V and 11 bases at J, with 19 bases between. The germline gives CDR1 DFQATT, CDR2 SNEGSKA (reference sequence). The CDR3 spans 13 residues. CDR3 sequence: CSAGDLNEQSQHF. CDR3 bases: TGCAGTGCTGGGGACCTCAACGAGCAGTCCCAGCATTTT.

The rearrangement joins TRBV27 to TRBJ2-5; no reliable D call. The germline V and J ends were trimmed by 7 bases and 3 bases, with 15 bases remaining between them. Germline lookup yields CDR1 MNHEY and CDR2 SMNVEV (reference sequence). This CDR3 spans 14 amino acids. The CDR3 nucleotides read TGTGCCAGCAAGCGTGGGATTTTCGAAGAGACCCAGTACTTC. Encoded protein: CASKRGIFEETQYF.

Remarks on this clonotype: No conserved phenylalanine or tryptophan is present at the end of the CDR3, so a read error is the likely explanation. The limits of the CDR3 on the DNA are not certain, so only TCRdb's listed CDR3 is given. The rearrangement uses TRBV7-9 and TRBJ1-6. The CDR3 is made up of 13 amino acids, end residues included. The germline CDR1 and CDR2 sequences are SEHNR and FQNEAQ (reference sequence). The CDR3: CASSLSSLASYEQ.

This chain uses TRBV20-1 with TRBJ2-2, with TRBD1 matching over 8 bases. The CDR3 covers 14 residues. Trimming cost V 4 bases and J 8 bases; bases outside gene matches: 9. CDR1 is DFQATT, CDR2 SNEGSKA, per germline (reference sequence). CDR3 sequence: CSATGTGDTGELFF. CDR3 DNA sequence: TGCAGTGCTACCGGGACAGGCGATACTGGGGAGCTGTTTTTT.

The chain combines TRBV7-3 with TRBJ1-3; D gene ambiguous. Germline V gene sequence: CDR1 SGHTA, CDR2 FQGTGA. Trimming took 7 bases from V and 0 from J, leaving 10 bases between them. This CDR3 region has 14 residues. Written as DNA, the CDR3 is TGTGCCAGCACGAGGACTAACTCTGGAAACACCATATATTTT. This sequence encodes CASTRTNSGNTIYF.

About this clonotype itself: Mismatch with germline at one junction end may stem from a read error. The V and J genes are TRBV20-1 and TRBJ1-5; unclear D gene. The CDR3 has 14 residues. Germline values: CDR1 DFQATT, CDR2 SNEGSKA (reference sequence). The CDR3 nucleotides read TGCAGTGCTAGAGGGGAAGCTAGCAATAAGCCCCAGCATTTT. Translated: CSARGEASNKPQHF.

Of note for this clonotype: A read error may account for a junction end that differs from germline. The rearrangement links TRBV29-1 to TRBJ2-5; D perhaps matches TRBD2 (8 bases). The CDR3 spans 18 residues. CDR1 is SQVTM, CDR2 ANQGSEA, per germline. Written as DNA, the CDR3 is TGCAGCGTTAGAGGGGGCCTAGCGGGCGGCCTCCTCCAAGGGACCCAGTACTTC. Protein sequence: CSVRGGLAGGLLQGTQYF. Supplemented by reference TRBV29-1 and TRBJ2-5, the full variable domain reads SAVISQKPSRDICQRGTSLTIQCQVDSQVTMMFWYRQQPGQSLTLIATANQGSEATYESGFVIDKFPISRPNLTFSTLTVSNMSPEDSSIYLCSVRGGLAGGLLQGTQYFGPGTRLLVL.

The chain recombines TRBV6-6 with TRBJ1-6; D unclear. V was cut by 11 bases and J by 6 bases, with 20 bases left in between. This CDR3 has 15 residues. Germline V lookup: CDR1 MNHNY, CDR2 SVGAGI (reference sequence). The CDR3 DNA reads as TGTGCCGGCTGTAAGGGTAGGCACCCTAATTCACCCCTCCACTTT. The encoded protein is CAGCKGRHPNSPLHF.

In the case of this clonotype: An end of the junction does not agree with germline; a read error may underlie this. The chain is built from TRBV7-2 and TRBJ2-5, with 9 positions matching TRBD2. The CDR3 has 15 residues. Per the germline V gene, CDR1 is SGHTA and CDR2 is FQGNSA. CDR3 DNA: TGTGCCAGCAGCCCAGGCGCTAGCGGGGCCCAAACCCGGTACTTC. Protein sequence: CASSPGASGAQTRYF.

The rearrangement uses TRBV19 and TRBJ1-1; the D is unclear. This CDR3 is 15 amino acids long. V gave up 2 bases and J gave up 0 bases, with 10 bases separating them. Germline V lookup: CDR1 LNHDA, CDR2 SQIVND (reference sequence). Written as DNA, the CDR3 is TGTGCCAGTAGTATACAGCTATCTATGAACACTGAAGCTTTCTTT. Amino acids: CASSIQLSMNTEAFF. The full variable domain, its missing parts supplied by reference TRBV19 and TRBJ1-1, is DGGITQSPKYLFRKEGQNVTLSCEQNLNHDAMYWYRQDPGQGLRLIYYSQIVNDFQKGDIAEGYSVSREKKESFPLTVTSAQKNPTAFYLCASSIQLSMNTEAFFGQGTRLTVV.

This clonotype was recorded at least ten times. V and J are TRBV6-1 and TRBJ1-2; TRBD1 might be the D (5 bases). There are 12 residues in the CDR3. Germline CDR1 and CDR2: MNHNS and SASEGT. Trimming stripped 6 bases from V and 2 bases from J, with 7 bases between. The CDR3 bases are TGTGCCAGCAGGCAGGGCAACTATGGCTACACCTTC. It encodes CASRQGNYGYTF.

CDR3 loop: CSASKVRGPIHF. Written as DNA, the CDR3 is TGCAGTGCTAGTAAGGTCAGGGGTCCAATCCACTTT. This chain uses TRBV20-1 with TRBJ1-6; a weak D match, TRBD1 (6 bases). V was cut by 3 bases and J by 17 bases, with 17 bases left in between. The CDR3 consists of 12 residues. The germline CDR1 and CDR2 sequences are DFQATT and SNEGSKA (reference sequence).